This paragraph covers one T cell receptor (beta chain) sequence. This specimen belongs to a study of blood T cell repertoires in COVID-19. Background on the study: The United States, Italy and Spain were the sources of the acute and convalescent COVID-19 samples.

Sequencing was performed with immunoSEQ multiplex PCR; in TCRdb, only in-frame clones are kept and a portion is missing. The table lists a few hundred thousand clones, more than 85% of them singletons, with approximately 9% in the top ten. The V end lost 9 bases, the J end lost 3 bases, and 11 bases lay between the germline ends. There are 13 residues in the CDR3. Germline CDR1 and CDR2: MGHDK and SYGVNS. This clonotype was sampled from a man aged 35 to 55 who had recovered from COVID-19. Sequencing was done on a sample of PBMCs or T cells enriched from blood (not recorded which). The V gene is TRBV25-1, the J gene TRBJ1-4; tentative D call: TRBD1 (5 bases). The CDR3 loop reads CASTTEPNEKLFF. DNA of the CDR3: TGTGCCAGTACGACAGAGCCTAATGAAAAACTGTTTTTT.